This TCR beta chain appears in the sequencing data of a study of cytomegalovirus exposure and HLA in healthy donors. Study as a whole: As released early, the data held about 85 million unique TCRs from HLA-typed donors.

This clone was observed a few times. Antigen unknown. General observations from the study: It emerged from a later analysis that several of the most significant clusters appeared to be linked to common viral pathogens. TCR beta V segments were, for the most part, productive about 87% or about 30% of the time in an earlier analysis.

The junction had 12 bases not matched to a gene; V was cut back by 5 bases and J by 3 bases. CDR3 length: 17 amino acids. In germline, CDR1 is LNHDA, CDR2 SQIVND (reference sequence). Both 60 Vbeta primers and 13 Jbeta primers went into the PCR. Data came from immunoSEQ multiplex PCR; TCRdb stores just in-frame clones and leaves some out. The sample holds 150,000 to 200,000 clones, 65% to 85% seen once. Healthy bone marrow donors made up the donors. This receptor was taken from a male donor in good health and CMV-seropositive. What was sequenced was PBMCs. The chain combines TRBV19 with TRBJ2-1; 8 nucleotides match TRBD2. The CDR3 coding sequence is TGTGCCAGTAGTCGTTGGTCCAGCGGGGGTATCTACAATGAGCAGTTCTTC. Protein sequence: CASSRWSSGGIYNEQFF.